Below, one TCR beta chain is given with its context. The antigen is unknown. The data belong to a study of regulatory T cells in long-lasting Graves disease. Study-level results: When disease was persistent, TRBV28, TRBJ1-2 and TRBJ2-5 were the favored segments.

Libraries of TCR beta came from iRepertoire HTBI primers plus Arm-PCR of CDR3 regions. TCRdb called the multiplex PCR reads again in MiXCR, with one record for every CDR3 protein. This sample has about 660,000 distinct CDR3 sequences; around 30% occur once, and the top ten carry under 55%. The V segment lost 7 bases and the J segment 6 bases; nucleotides outside the gene matches: 12. CDR3 length: 14 residues. Germline CDR1 SGHRS, CDR2 YFSETQ. Time point defined: persistent/refractory GD, antithyroid drugs over 5 years with positive TRAb. RNA isolated from PBMCs was used to make the TCR library. The specimen was peripheral blood mononuclear cells (PBMCs), collected when the disease was refractory, from a patient treated with antithyroid drugs. The chain employs TRBV5-1 and TRBJ2-5, with 7 bases aligning to TRBD2. The clonotype comes from a female donor with Graves disease. CDR3 protein: CASREANGLQTQYF. CDR3 sequence (DNA): TGCGCCAGCCGGGAGGCGAACGGTCTGCAGACCCAGTACTTC.